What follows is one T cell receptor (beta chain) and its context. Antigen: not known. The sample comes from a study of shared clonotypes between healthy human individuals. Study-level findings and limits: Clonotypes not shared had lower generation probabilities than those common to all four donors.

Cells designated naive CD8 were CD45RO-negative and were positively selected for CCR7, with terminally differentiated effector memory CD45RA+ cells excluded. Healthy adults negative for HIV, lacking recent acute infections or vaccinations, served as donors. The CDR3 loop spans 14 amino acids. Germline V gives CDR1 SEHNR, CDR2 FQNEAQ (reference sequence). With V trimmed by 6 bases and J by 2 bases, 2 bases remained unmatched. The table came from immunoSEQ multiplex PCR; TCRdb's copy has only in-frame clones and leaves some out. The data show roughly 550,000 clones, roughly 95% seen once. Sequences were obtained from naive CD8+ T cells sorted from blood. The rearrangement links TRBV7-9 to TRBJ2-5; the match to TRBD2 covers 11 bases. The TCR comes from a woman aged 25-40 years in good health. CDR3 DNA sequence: TGTGCCAGCAGACCTAGCGGGGGGCAAGAGACCCAGTACTTC. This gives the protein CASRPSGGQETQYF.